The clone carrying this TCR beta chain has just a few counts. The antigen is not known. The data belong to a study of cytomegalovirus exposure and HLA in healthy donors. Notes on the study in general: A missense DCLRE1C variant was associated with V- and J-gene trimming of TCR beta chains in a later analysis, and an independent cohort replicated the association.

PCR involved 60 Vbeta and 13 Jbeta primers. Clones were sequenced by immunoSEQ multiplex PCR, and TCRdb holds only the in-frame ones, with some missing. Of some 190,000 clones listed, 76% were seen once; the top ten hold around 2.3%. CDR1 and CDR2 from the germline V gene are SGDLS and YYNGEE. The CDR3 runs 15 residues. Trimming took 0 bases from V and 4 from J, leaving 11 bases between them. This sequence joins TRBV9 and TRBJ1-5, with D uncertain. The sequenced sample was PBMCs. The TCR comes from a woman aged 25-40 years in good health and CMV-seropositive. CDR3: CASSVGAGGNQPQHF. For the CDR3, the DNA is TGTGCCAGCAGCGTAGGCGCAGGCGGGAATCAGCCCCAGCATTTT.